Below, one TCR beta chain is given with its context. This clonotype was counted many times. What antigen it recognizes has not been identified. Nothing much larger sits one base from this clone, and base qualities are not available. Stable Graves' hyperthyroidism was defined as no progression to ophthalmopathy during 18 months of follow-up. Hyperthyroidism patients were newly diagnosed, had a disease duration of under 2 months, and were aged 18 to 65 years. Any patient with an uncontrolled infection, another autoimmune disease, pregnancy or lactation was excluded. Diagnoses were based on clinical symptoms, serum thyroxine and TRAb, thyroid ultrasound and orbital computed tomography. PBMCs were isolated from more than 9 ml of fresh peripheral blood by Ficoll-Paque density gradient centrifugation. Total RNA was extracted using Trizol reagent, and RNA quality was assessed on an Agilent 2100 Bioanalyzer.

The TCR beta CDR3 regions were amplified from the RNA transcripts. A first-round RT-PCR of the TCR CDR3 used the HTBI primer set with the Qiagen OneStep RT-PCR kit. A second multiplex PCR round built the libraries, followed by size selection and purification. Libraries were sequenced paired-end with 100 bp reads on an Illumina HiSeq2000. As for how the authors treated the data: SOAPnuke was used to process the raw data, throwing out any read that contained adapters or uncalled bases, had a mean Phred below 15, or lacked an exact constant-primer or identifier match. COPE v1.2.5 was used to merge high-quality paired reads, and clonotypes were defined as unique nucleotide sequences. MiTCR v1.1 was used to align clonotypes to the IMGT TRBV, TRBD and TRBJ reference segments. Only V-J combinations with frequency above 0.0001, covering about 99% of repertoires, were analysed. The TCS score was defined as F50 (clonal expansion) divided by E x V (chaos), with BLOSUM62-based TCRdist calculated between CDR3 peptides within each V-J. Welch's t-statistics and random forest reduced several hundred V-J features to roughly 13, which were used in a naive Bayes classifier (R e1071). TCRdb took the public reads, trimmed them with fastp at Q25, ran MiXCR for clone calling and kept in-frame beta chains. Identical CDR3 protein sequences are pooled into one entry, listed with their most common genes and DNA. The V and J calls follow TCRdb's processing rather than the paper's. The sample has approximately 510,000 distinct CDR3 sequences on record, 20% of them singletons. The ten largest clonotypes hold around 27% of the sample.

This sample is drawn from a study of T cells in Graves' hyperthyroidism and ophthalmopathy (dated by TCRdb to about 2019). Background on the whole study: Peripheral blood samples were taken at the time of initial diagnosis, prior to any treatment. A discovery cohort of about a hundred patients, about 43 with Graves' ophthalmopathy and about 58 with stable Graves' hyperthyroidism, was used to find distinguishing TCR V-J signatures. Prospective prediction of ophthalmopathy was tested in an independent validation cohort consisting of roughly 19 hyperthyroidism patients and some 15 patients who later progressed to ophthalmopathy. The 100 or so discovery patients were randomly split 7:3 into training and test sets. Thyroid tissue and blood T-cell repertoires from about 6 Graves' hyperthyroidism patients were also compared in the study. Once sampling was done, hyperthyroidism patients were given methimazole at a starting dose of 30 mg daily, whereas ophthalmopathy patients were given high-dose intravenous methylprednisolone. TCR Vbeta CDR3 sequencing of 135 peripheral blood samples (approximately 44 ophthalmopathy, about 80 hyperthyroidism and some 17 progressor patients) is reported in the paper.

General conclusions and limits of the study: No statistical method was used to set the sample size in advance, and investigators knew the group allocation. Blood samples also contained most of the expanded thyroid clonotypes (frequency above 0.001), which suggests that blood repertoires may reflect thyroid immune responses. Ophthalmopathy was separated from stable hyperthyroidism by a 13 V-J signature model, with over 85% sensitivity and approximately 84% specificity obtained in cross-validation and 80%/75% obtained in testing. In validation, progression to ophthalmopathy was predicted by the model with nearly 71% sensitivity and nearly 75% specificity, a median of roughly six months before onset.

This TCR was sampled from a man younger than 35 with Graves' hyperthyroidism. Sequenced material: blood.

At the DNA level, the sequence is TGTGCCAGTGGTAACCTACAGGGGCCCTACGAGCAGTACTTC. This codes for CASGNLQGPYEQYF. The sequence links TRBV28 to TRBJ2-7; 7 bases in between match TRBD1. Clipping removes 9 bases from V and 2 bases from J, with 10 as the unmatched junction base count. According to the germline V gene, CDR1 reads MDHEN and CDR2 reads SYDVKM. There are 14 amino acids in the CDR3, from cysteine to phenylalanine inclusive. Only the CDR3 part of the read is kept: 42 bases, read in frame from the first base. When the CDR3 is completed using the reference TRBV28 and TRBJ2-7 genes on either side, the full variable domain is DVKVTQSSRYLVKRTGEKVFLECVQDMDHENMFWYRQDPGLGLRLIYFSYDVKMKEKGDIPEGYSVSREKKERFSLILESASTNQTSMYLCASGNLQGPYEQYFGPGTRLTVT.